This TCR beta chain was captured by sequencing in a study of human T cells and chemical hapten exposure (dated by TCRdb to the early 2020s). With respect to the entire study: For sensitization, 2% DPC in acetone was applied to a roughly 2 cm by roughly 2 cm area of upper inner arm skin. Throughout the study period of roughly 24 weeks, patients also received therapeutic DPC doses to the scalp every week. Patch testing was performed on the upper back with Finn chambers containing 0.01% DPC, and the patch tests were scored after 6 days according to International Contact Dermatitis Research Group standards. The mostly female patient cohort included alopecia areata with under or over 50% scalp involvement, alopecia totalis and alopecia universalis. The libraries were sequenced as a pool, and the TCR yield per sample differed mostly because of small variations in library volumes within the pool. Peripheral blood TCR repertoire changes were tracked in vivo in alopecia patients during primary and secondary sensitization to the hapten diphenylcyclopropenone (DPC). Patient blood was sampled pre-sensitization (week 0) and at 2, 6 and about 24 weeks after DPC sensitization. For TCR sequencing, blood came from 25 to 35 alopecia patients at anywhere from one to four time points (pre-sensitization, 2, 6 and 24 weeks).

Turning to this clonotype: The clone's antigen remains unknown. No much larger clonotype is one base removed from it; base qualities were not supplied.

Study-level results and caveats: Repeated subsampling changed both the strength of the expansion versus patch-test correlation and the threshold at which the correlation became significant. Expanded TCRs formed significantly more large CDR3 similarity clusters than pre-sensitization or healthy control sets, consistent with antigen-driven responses. DPC sensitization did not change the number of TCRs with a frequency above 1 in 1000, and there was no evidence of changes in global repertoire structure. Because every patient had alopecia, a presumed autoimmune disease, the patients' immune response might differ from that of healthy individuals. The number of PT1 expanded TCRs positively correlated with patch test score, significant at thresholds 8, 16 and 32 but not 4.

The protocol used for the library was RACE. The run used a NextSeq 500. During library preparation, unique molecular identifiers were attached to individual cDNA molecules so that TCRs could be counted in a quantitative, reproducible way. Both TCR alpha and TCR beta chains were sequenced from each blood RNA sample. The source study handled its data this way. The median number of TCRs per sample was 85,000 to 100,000, ranging from 23,224 to 690,600. V, J and CDR3 annotation of the TCR reads was performed with the Decombinator software suite. Every sample was subsampled to the same number of TCRs (28,000) for the PS versus PT1 abundance plots. TCRs were defined as expanded if absent before sensitization and observed at least eight times at the 2-week time point. The public reads were run again by TCRdb, first through fastp at Q25 and then through MiXCR, and only productive beta chains were kept. Every entry covers one CDR3 protein and lists the most common genes and DNA from its rows. None of the V and J calls come from the authors' own analysis; TCRdb made them. In all, the sample holds about 59,000 distinct CDR3 sequences, and around 11% of those were seen once. In total, the top ten clones hold under 5% of the sample.

Inclusive of the bounding cysteine and phenylalanine, the CDR3 is 15 residues long. The CDR3 DNA has 45 bases and is translated from base 1. Per the germline V gene (reference sequence), GTSNPN is the CDR1 and SVGIG is the CDR2. Deletion took 0 bases off V and 7 bases off J, with a span of 19 bases between the germline ends. The intended sense of this specimen's time point label: pre-sensitization, week 0. Read against the paper, the sample's treatment or condition label means: therapeutic diphenylcyclopropenone sensitization with weekly scalp DPC. Blood at each patch-test visit was drawn before the patch test was applied. Patients were considered eligible if aged 18 to 70, diagnosed with alopecia and deemed suitable for DPC therapy, and patients were excluded if pregnant. Total RNA was extracted from unfractionated whole blood that had been collected in Tempus Blood RNA tubes.

Here the sequenced sample was whole blood, taken in connection with sensitization to the hapten diphenylcyclopropenone (DPC). The TCR sequence derives from a woman aged 40 to 49 with alopecia areata. Some clones in this sample may be carry-over from other donors' samples. The chain was built from TRBV30 and TRBJ2-7; the D gene may be TRBD1 or TRBD2, since each aligns over 5 bases. The CDR3 corresponds to CAWSVLGAPRGEQYF. The nucleotide sequence is given as TGTGCCTGGAGTGTACTCGGGGCACCCCGGGGTGAGCAGTACTTC.